This T cell receptor (delta chain) was sequenced during a study of gamma delta lymphoproliferative disorders and STAT genes (dated 2018 in TCRdb). In terms of the full investigation: Gamma-chain libraries were prepared from at least 50 ng of genomic DNA using the LymphoTrack Dx TCRG Assay. Within a larger immunophenotypic and STAT-mutation study, TCR gamma and delta CDR3 repertoires were profiled by deep sequencing in Tgammadelta lymphoproliferative disease patients and healthy controls. Because no corresponding Invivoscribe delta assay was available, delta-chain libraries were prepared according to the EuroClonality-NGS working group standard operating procedure. To confirm results, a couple of gamma-chain samples and every delta-chain sample were sequenced twice.

This clone was counted a few times. Its binding antigen is unknown. Only one base separates this from a far larger clonotype, so it likely reflects a read error. Distinct nucleotide sequences in the sample also encode this CDR3. CDR1 and CDR2 were assigned from the germline V gene as GEAIGNYY and EKD. From cysteine to phenylalanine, the CDR3 is 18 amino acids long. Only the CDR3 DNA is retained, 54 bases long and in frame from the first base. Trimming removed 3 bases from V and 0 bases from J, leaving 14 bases between the germline ends. In both library methods, multiplex PCR was carried out with primers targeting conserved V and J regions of the TCR genes. Amplicons were purified, pooled and sequenced on an Illumina MiSeq platform. From the authors' description of their analysis: MiXCR performed V(D)J alignment, clonotype assembly and translation, and VDJtools was used for functionality assessment and CDR3 repertoire analyses. The IMGT definition of CDR3 was applied, and only productive sequences using functional genes were analyzed, with ORF genes and pseudogenes left out. A custom Python script was used to look across all patients and controls for identical amino acid CDR3s belonging to major clonotypes, meaning those with a frequency of >=5%. A one-sided non-parametric Wilcoxon test was used to compare clonotype frequencies in patients versus controls. TCRdb processed the public reads again with the CATT caller, after which rows with matching DNA were combined. TCRdb, not the original authors, processed these V and J calls. The sample has roughly 3,000 delta-chain clones on record, 1% to 1.5% of them singletons. 20% of the sample is taken by the ten largest.

The investigation overall reported the following: The authors pointed out that NGS specificity may be lower at low frequencies, so whether leukemic clones are public or private needs to be confirmed. Almost every major gamma and delta clonotype in patients was public, meaning shared with at least one healthy donor, and only two gamma clonotypes were private to disease. T cells in controls likely covered a range of maturation stages, whereas leukemic cells were skewed toward terminal effectors, which could potentially limit comparisons between patients and controls. When whole repertoires were clustered, gamma repertoires from patients grouped apart from those of healthy controls, but delta repertoires did not separate between the groups.

TCR sequencing was performed on genomic DNA from peripheral blood mononuclear cells isolated from patients and controls. The control group consisted of approximately 23 healthy adult blood donors (median age approximately 64 years; some twelve males and around eleven females) who were matched to the patients for age and sex. This chain is built from TRDV2 and TRDJ3, with the identity of the D gene unclear. This clonotype was sampled from a human donor in good health. The sequenced material came from blood. The CDR3 amino acid sequence is: CACDLRRSSSWDTRQMFF. Here is the DNA: TGTGCCTGTGACCTACGCCGATCGAGCTCCTGGGACACCCGACAGATGTTTTTC.